Listed below are T cell receptor beta chains from one sample, sequenced in a study of T-cell reconstitution after alpha-beta-depleted transplantation in children. One entry per CDR3 protein, called by TCRdb with MiXCR from the PCR reads. There are under 850,000 distinct CDR3 sequences in the sample; around 13% occur only once, and roughly 0.77% lies in the top ten. Specimen: PBMCs, collected before TCRalphabeta/CD19-depleted stem cell transplant. These TCRs come from a girl aged 2 to 9 with congenital amegakaryocytic thrombocytopenia, due to receive a stem cell transplant. Both conserved end residues are part of each CDR3. The D gene is left open where the match is weak. Size is stated for part of the rows, as once, few or many counts, or as a class when the clone is expanded.

D	V	J	size	CDR3	DNA
TRBD1	TRBV27	TRBJ2-7	few	CASSPYGWDSDSYEQYF	TGTGCCAGCAGCCCCTATGGATGGGACAGCGACTCCTACGAGCAGTACTTC
TRBD2	TRBV20-1	TRBJ2-7	NA	CSARAPFGAGGPYEQYF	TGCAGTGCTAGGGCCCCTTTCGGGGCGGGAGGGCCCTACGAGCAGTACTTC
NA	TRBV20-1	TRBJ1-4	NA	CCARPSSTNEKLFF	TGCTGTGCTAGACCCTCATCAACCAATGAAAAACTGTTTTTT
TRBD1	TRBV5-1	TRBJ1-5	many	CASSTGQGKNQPQHF	TGCGCCAGCAGCACGGGACAGGGGAAGAATCAGCCCCAGCATTTT
NA	TRBV28	TRBJ2-7	few	CASSPPGGTRYEQYF	TGTGCCAGCAGTCCCCCGGGCGGGACCAGATACGAGCAGTACTTC
NA	TRBV28	TRBJ2-4	many	CAAAPTELAKNIQYF	TGTGCCGCAGCGCCGACTGAACTAGCCAAAAACATTCAGTACTTC
NA	TRBV2	TRBJ2-3	NA	CASRALGDTQYF	TGTGCCAGCAGGGCCTTGGGAGATACGCAGTATTTT
NA	TRBV20-1	TRBJ2-3	many	CSARPSADTQYF	TGCAGTGCTAGGCCCTCAGCAGATACGCAGTATTTT
TRBD1	TRBV18	TRBJ2-7	many	CASSPPYPTGDYEQYF	TGTGCCAGCTCACCACCGTATCCGACAGGGGACTACGAGCAGTACTTC
NA	TRBV20-1	TRBJ2-7	many	CSATTYLATFNEQYF	TGCAGTGCGACAACCTATCTAGCGACTTTTAACGAGCAGTACTTC
TRBD1	TRBV20-1	TRBJ1-4	many	CSANLLTGEKLFF	TGCAGTGCTAACCTCCTGACAGGGGAAAAACTGTTTTTT
NA	TRBV5-5	TRBJ1-2	NA	CASSIRRGDGYTF	TGTGCCAGCAGCATCAGGCGCGGGGATGGCTACACCTTC
NA	TRBV6-5	TRBJ2-7	few	CASSYRQDIYEQYF	TGTGCCAGCAGTTACCGCCAGGACATCTACGAGCAGTACTTC
NA	TRBV12-3/TRBV12-4	TRBJ1-6	many	CASSFRTVPDSPLHF	TGTGCCAGCAGTTTTAGAACAGTCCCGGATTCACCCCTCCACTTT
TRBD2	TRBV5-5	TRBJ2-3	many	CASSSGTSGRPDTQYF	TGTGCCAGCAGCTCCGGGACTAGCGGCAGACCAGATACGCAGTATTTT
TRBD1	TRBV18	TRBJ2-7	many	CASSLGQGKVF	TGTGCCAGCTCACTGGGACAGGGTAAAGTGTTC
TRBD2	TRBV5-1	TRBJ2-1	many	CASKSSGSYNEQFF	TGCGCCAGCAAGTCTAGCGGGTCCTACAATGAGCAGTTCTTC
NA	TRBV19	TRBJ2-7	many	CASSPSGVGYEQYF	TGTGCCAGTAGTCCCTCTGGGGTGGGCTACGAGCAGTACTTC
NA	TRBV5-5	TRBJ1-1	few	CASSPKGNTEAFF	TGTGCCAGCAGTCCGAAGGGGAACACTGAAGCTTTCTTT
NA	TRBV12-3/TRBV12-4	TRBJ2-1	NA	CASSLGLAHSYNEQFF	TGTGCCAGCAGTTTAGGCCTAGCGCACTCCTACAATGAGCAGTTCTTC
NA	TRBV7-9	TRBJ2-2	few	CASSSHVLPRGTGELFF	TGTGCCAGCAGCTCGCACGTCCTTCCCCGGGGCACCGGGGAGCTGTTTTTT
TRBD1	TRBV6-5	TRBJ1-5	many	CASSYSSAGGGQPQHF	TGTGCCAGCAGTTACTCGAGCGCAGGGGGAGGTCAGCCCCAGCATTTT
NA	TRBV6-5	TRBJ2-3	few	CASSFGQLTDTQYF	TGTGCCAGCAGTTTCGGGCAGCTCACAGATACGCAGTATTTT
NA	TRBV10-2	TRBJ1-2	many	CASSGRDTGTFYGYTF	TGCGCCAGCAGTGGCCGGGACACCGGCACATTTTATGGCTACACCTTC
TRBD2	TRBV20-1	TRBJ2-7	many	CSLTSGTRYEQYF	TGCAGTCTGACTAGCGGGACTCGTTACGAGCAGTACTTC
NA	TRBV7-9	TRBJ1-1	few	CASSSTGRNTEAFF	TGTGCCAGCAGCTCAACGGGACGGAACACTGAAGCTTTCTTT
NA	TRBV20-1	TRBJ2-3	many	CSARDPGPTDTQYF	TGCAGTGCTAGAGATCCGGGCCCCACAGATACGCAGTATTTT
TRBD2	TRBV27	TRBJ2-5	few	CASRPGGLVTQYF	TGTGCCAGCAGGCCGGGAGGTTTGGTGACCCAGTACTTC
NA	TRBV12-3/TRBV12-4	TRBJ1-5	few	CASSLGRNGRSQPQHF	TGTGCCAGCAGTTTAGGTCGTAATGGGAGGTCTCAGCCCCAGCATTTT
TRBD2	TRBV5-1	TRBJ2-5	few	CASSLSRVPGLATNPQETQYF	TGCGCCAGCAGCTTGTCCAGGGTCCCGGGACTAGCGACAAACCCCCAAGAGACCCAGTACTTC
NA	TRBV24-1	TRBJ2-1	few	CAPSWGRYNEQFF	TGTGCCCCGAGTTGGGGTCGCTACAATGAGCAGTTCTTC